The 21 T cell receptor beta chains presented below share a single source sample, sequenced in a study of T-cell memory formation after mild COVID-19. TCRdb ran MiXCR on the 5' RACE reads and lists one entry per CDR3 protein. This sample carries approximately 12,000 distinct CDR3 sequences, around 15% of them seen once, and the ten largest clones take about 54%. The sample consisted of PBMCs or a T cell subset sorted from them (not recorded which). These receptors all stem from a man younger than 35 who had mild COVID-19 (a few samples of this study predate the infection). Cell type and time point are not known.

This clonotype was counted many times. V and J are TRBV6-5 and TRBJ2-5, with D possibly matching TRBD2 (6 bases). CDR3 length: 17 residues. The V gene lost 6 bases and the J gene lost 0 bases, with 20 bases spanning the gap. Germline-derived CDR1 and CDR2 are MNHEY and SVGAGI. The CDR3 DNA reads as TGTGCCAGCAGCCCCGAGGACTATCCTTTGTACCAAGAGACCCAGTACTTC. It yields the protein CASSPEDYPLYQETQYF.

The rearrangement joins TRBV4-1 to TRBJ2-5; TRBD1 aligns across 7 bases. This CDR3 is built from 16 residues. Trimming took 4 bases from V and 0 from J; bases not matched to a gene: 8. Germline V gene sequence: CDR1 MGHRA, CDR2 YSYEKL. The CDR3 DNA reads as TGCGCCAGCAGCCCGACCGGGACAGCGTACCAAGAGACCCAGTACTTC. This sequence encodes CASSPTGTAYQETQYF.

This clonotype was seen at least ten times. The chain recombines TRBV4-3 with TRBJ1-1; D remains unclear. Germline V gene lookup returns CDR1 LGHNA and CDR2 YSLEER. The CDR3 consists of 14 residues. V dropped 3 bases and J dropped 0 bases, with 8 bases sitting between them. The CDR3 loop is CASSHGGLNTEAFF. The DNA of the CDR3 is TGCGCCAGCAGCCACGGAGGTTTGAACACTGAAGCTTTCTTT.

There are many counts of this clonotype. V and J are TRBV12-3 or TRBV12-4 and TRBJ1-5, with TRBD1 identical over 7 bases. The CDR3 totals 15 residues. V gave up 6 bases and J gave up 0 bases; unmatched junction bases: 5. CDR3 loop: CASSSTGYSNQPQHF. The CDR3 DNA sequence: TGTGCCAGCAGCTCGACAGGGTATAGCAATCAGCCCCAGCATTTT.

This clonotype has at least ten counts. In DNA form, the CDR3 reads TGTGCCACCAGTGATTTCCGGGTAGGTGAGCAGTTCTTC. Its protein product is CATSDFRVGEQFF. V gene TRBV24-1 combines with J gene TRBJ2-1; D remains unclear. Germline V gene sequence: CDR1 KGHDR, CDR2 SFDVKD. This CDR3 is built from 13 residues. V was pared by 1 base and J by 9 bases, with 9 bases between.

This clonotype was observed many times. The rearrangement links TRBV5-1 to TRBJ2-7; 9 nucleotides line up with TRBD1. Germline loops: CDR1 SGHRS, CDR2 YFSETQ. The V segment lost 3 bases and the J segment 4 bases; nucleotides outside the gene matches: 8. The length of the CDR3 is 15 residues. CDR3 region: CASSSPGQGLYEQYF. CDR3 coding DNA: TGCGCCAGCAGCTCTCCGGGACAGGGATTGTACGAGCAGTACTTC.

This clonotype has ten or more counts. This chain joins TRBV27 and TRBJ1-1; unclear D gene. The CDR3 contains 13 residues. From germline, CDR1 is MNHEY and CDR2 SMNVEV (reference sequence). V was pared by 6 bases and J by 4 bases, with 12 bases between. CDR3 nucleotides: TGTGCCAGCAGCCCTGTGGGGTTCACTGAAGCTTTCTTT. This sequence encodes CASSPVGFTEAFF.

In its sample, this clonotype was seen many times. The chain carries TRBV9 and TRBJ2-5, with 7 bases fitting TRBD2. The CDR3 runs 15 residues. Germline V gene data show CDR1 as SGDLS and CDR2 as YYNGEE. V trimming: 0 bases; J trimming: 5 bases; junction bases outside the gene matches: 7. CDR3 region: CASSVAKRGYETQYF. CDR3 bases: TGTGCCAGCAGCGTAGCAAAGCGGGGATATGAGACCCAGTACTTC.

This clonotype was detected only a few times. The chain is built from TRBV6-2 or TRBV6-3 and TRBJ1-2; no firm D call. Trimming pared 2 bases from V and 8 bases from J, leaving 15 bases between. CDR1 is MNHEY, CDR2 SVGEGT, per germline. The length of the CDR3 is 14 residues. DNA for the CDR3: TGTGCCAGCAGTTACCGTGGCCACGGCGAGGGCTACACCTTC. Its protein product is CASSYRGHGEGYTF.

Points on this clonotype: A single base separates this from a much larger clone, so it may be a read error. The J gene is TRBJ1-2, the V gene TRBV20-1, with D uncertain. CDR1 and CDR2 (germline): DFQATT, SNEGSKA (reference sequence). This CDR3 spans 10 amino acids. The CDR3: CNASLFGYTF. DNA for the CDR3: TGCAATGCTAGTTTGTTTGGCTACACCTTC.

This clonotype was observed many times. The J gene is TRBJ2-1, the V gene TRBV4-3; TRBD2 matches at 14 bases. V lost 0 bases to trimming and J lost 8 bases; unmatched junction nucleotides: 3. This CDR3 region has 16 residues. The germline CDR1 and CDR2 sequences are LGHNA and YSLEER. CDR3 residues: CASSQDRLAGGDEQFF. As DNA, the CDR3 is TGCGCCAGCAGCCAAGATAGACTAGCGGGGGGGGATGAGCAGTTCTTC.

V is TRBV28 and J is TRBJ2-5; TRBD2 agrees at 10 bases. J gave up 7 bases and V 7 bases, and 9 bases lay outside the gene matches. Germline V gives CDR1 MDHEN, CDR2 SYDVKM. The CDR3 length is 14 residues. CDR3 amino acids: CASTYSGGSGTQYF. For the CDR3, the DNA is TGTGCCAGCACCTATAGCGGGGGGAGCGGGACCCAGTACTTC. Looking up the rest from reference TRBV28 and TRBJ2-5 gives the full variable domain: DVKVTQSSRYLVKRTGEKVFLECVQDMDHENMFWYRQDPGLGLRLIYFSYDVKMKEKGDIPEGYSVSREKKERFSLILESASTNQTSMYLCASTYSGGSGTQYFGPGTRLLVL.

The V gene is TRBV20-1, the J gene TRBJ1-5; D is uncertain. The CDR3 loop spans 11 amino acids. The germline CDR1 and CDR2 sequences are DFQATT and SNEGSKA (reference sequence). Trimming took 3 bases from V and 7 from J, leaving 7 bases between them. The CDR3 reads CSAREAQPQHF. Written as DNA, the CDR3 is TGCAGTGCTAGGGAGGCGCAGCCCCAGCATTTT.

The CDR3 loop is CASTSLNTGELFF. The CDR3 DNA is TGTGCCAGCACAAGCCTAAACACCGGGGAGCTGTTTTTT. V gene TRBV2 combines with J gene TRBJ2-2; D is unresolved. From germline, CDR1 is SNHLY and CDR2 FYNNEI. Deletions cut 7 bases from V and 2 bases from J, with 8 bases between. The CDR3 sequence is 13 residues long. The full variable domain, completed using reference TRBV2 and TRBJ2-2, is EPEVTQTPSHQVTQMGQEVILRCVPISNHLYFYWYRQILGQKVEFLVSFYNNEISEKSEIFDDQFSVERPDGSNFTLKIRSTKLEDSAMYFCASTSLNTGELFFGEGSRLTVL.

Turning to this clonotype: A read error may explain this, as a much larger clone is one base away. The J gene is TRBJ1-5, the V gene TRBV7-6; D is ambiguous. Trimming shortened V by 3 bases and J by 2 bases, and 8 bases separated the two germline ends. The germline V gene encodes CDR1 SGHVS and CDR2 FNYEAQ. The CDR3 runs 14 residues. Here the CDR3 DNA reads TGTGCCAGCAGCTTCGACCGAGGCAATCAGCCCCAGCATTTT. Amino acids: CASSFDRGNQPQHF.

J is TRBJ2-1 and V is TRBV6-5; TRBD2 matches at 9 bases. V trimming: 7 bases; J trimming: 7 bases; junction bases outside the gene matches: 20. The germline CDR1 and CDR2 sequences are MNHEY and SVGAGI. The CDR3 is 18 residues long. The CDR3 protein is CASNTRGGLLGWVNEQFF. The DNA of the CDR3 is TGTGCCAGCAATACGCGGGGGGGCCTTCTTGGGTGGGTAAATGAGCAGTTCTTC.

This clonotype was observed many times. This CDR3 is CASSYNRGSGANVLTF. The CDR3 DNA follows: TGTGCCAGCAGTTACAACAGGGGGTCTGGGGCCAACGTCCTGACTTTC. The chain combines TRBV6-5 with TRBJ2-6; 8 bases fit TRBD1. Trimming at V came to 2 bases and at J to 1 base, leaving 1 base not matched to a gene. Germline V gene data show CDR1 as MNHEY and CDR2 as SVGAGI. The CDR3 totals 16 residues.

In its sample, this clonotype was seen many times. The rearrangement uses TRBV6-5 and TRBJ1-5; TRBD1 is a possible D gene (6 bases). The CDR3 sequence is 18 residues long. Germline CDR1 is MNHEY and CDR2 is SVGAGI. Deletions cut 0 bases from V and 0 bases from J, with 15 bases between. CDR3 bases: TGTGCCAGCAGTTACTCGAGCCTGGGGGCGATTAGCAATCAGCCCCAGCATTTT. Amino acids: CASSYSSLGAISNQPQHF.

The V gene is TRBV2, the J gene TRBJ2-1; a possible D gene is TRBD2 (5 bases). This CDR3 is built from 16 residues. Germline CDR1 SNHLY, CDR2 FYNNEI. V was clipped by 7 bases and J by 5 bases, with 21 bases between them. Here the CDR3 DNA reads TGTGCCAGCAAGGAGGATAAATGGGCTAGGAACAATGAGCAGTTCTTC. This translates into CASKEDKWARNNEQFF.

This clonotype has at least ten counts. The chain uses TRBV6-2 or TRBV6-3 and TRBJ2-7; D ambiguous. Looked up from germline, CDR1 is MNHEY and CDR2 is SVGEGT. V shed 2 bases and J shed 1 base, with 12 bases lying between them. The CDR3 runs to 15 residues. CDR3 loop: CASSYLGPISYEQYF. CDR3 nucleotides: TGTGCCAGCAGTTACCTTGGACCGATTTCCTACGAGCAGTACTTC.

In its sample, this clonotype was seen a few times. The rearrangement links TRBV14 to TRBJ2-3, with D maybe TRBD2 (6 bases). Trimming shortened V by 1 base and J by 5 bases, and 13 bases separated the two germline ends. Germline lookup yields CDR1 SGHDN and CDR2 FVKESK. CDR3 length: 15 amino acids. CDR3 amino acids: CASSQVGGAGDTQYF. CDR3 DNA: TGTGCCAGCAGCCAAGTGGGGGGTGCAGGAGATACGCAGTATTTT.